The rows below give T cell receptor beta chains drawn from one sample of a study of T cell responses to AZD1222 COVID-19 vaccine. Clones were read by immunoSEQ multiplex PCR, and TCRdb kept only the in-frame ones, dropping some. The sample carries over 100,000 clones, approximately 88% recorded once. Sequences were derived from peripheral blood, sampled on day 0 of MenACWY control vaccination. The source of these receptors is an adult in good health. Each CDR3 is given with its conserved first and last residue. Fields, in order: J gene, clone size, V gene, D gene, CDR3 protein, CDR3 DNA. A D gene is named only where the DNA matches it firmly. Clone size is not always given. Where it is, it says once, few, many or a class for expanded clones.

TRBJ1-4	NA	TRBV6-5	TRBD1	CASSSDRGPAEKLFF	TGTGCCAGCAGTTCCGACAGGGGGCCAGCCGAAAAACTGTTTTTT
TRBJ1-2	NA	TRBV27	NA	CASSPGQTEASYGYTF	TGTGCCAGCAGTCCCGGCCAGACAGAGGCCTCTTATGGCTACACCTTC
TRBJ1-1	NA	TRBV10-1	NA	CASSGTAEAFF	TGCGCCAGCAGTGGGACGGCCGAAGCTTTCTTT
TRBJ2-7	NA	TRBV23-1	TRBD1	CASSQSADRVPYEQYF	TGCGCCAGCAGTCAATCTGCGGACAGGGTCCCCTACGAGCAGTACTTC
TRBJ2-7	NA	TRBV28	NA	CASIPPGRRGSIEQYF	TGTGCCAGCATTCCCCCGGGCAGGCGCGGCTCCATCGAGCAGTACTTC
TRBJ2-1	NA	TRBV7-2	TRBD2	CASSLVRGAGNEQFF	TGTGCCAGCAGCTTGGTGCGGGGGGCCGGAAATGAGCAGTTCTTC
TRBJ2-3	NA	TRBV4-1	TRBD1	CASSQNRQGNTDTQYF	TGCGCCAGCAGCCAAAACAGACAGGGGAACACAGATACGCAGTATTTT
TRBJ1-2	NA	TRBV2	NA	CASIEVGYGYTF	TGTGCCAGCATTGAGGTTGGCTATGGCTACACCTTC
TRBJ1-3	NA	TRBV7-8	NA	CASSAQYARGNTIYF	TGTGCCAGCAGCGCGCAATACGCCAGGGGAAACACCATATATTTT
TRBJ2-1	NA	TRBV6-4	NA	CASSENSYSYNEQFF	TGTGCCAGCAGCGAAAACTCCTACTCCTACAATGAGCAGTTCTTC
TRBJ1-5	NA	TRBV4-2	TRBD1	CASSQVGQGEQPQHF	TGTGCCAGCAGCCAAGTAGGACAGGGCGAACAGCCCCAGCATTTT
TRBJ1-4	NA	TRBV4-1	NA	CASSQTNRVPNEKLFF	TGCGCCAGCAGCCAAACCAACAGGGTTCCTAATGAAAAACTGTTTTTT
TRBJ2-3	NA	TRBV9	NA	CASSVDSGDGTNTDTQYF	TGTGCCAGCAGCGTAGATTCCGGGGACGGAACCAACACAGATACGCAGTATTTT
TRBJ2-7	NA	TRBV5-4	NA	CASSLGGDSYEQYF	TGTGCCAGCAGCTTAGGGGGGGACTCCTACGAGCAGTACTTC
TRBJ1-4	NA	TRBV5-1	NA	CASSLAAGVTTNEKLFF	TGCGCCAGCAGCTTGGCGGCAGGGGTGACTACTAATGAAAAACTGTTTTTT
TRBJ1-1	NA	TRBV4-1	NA	CASSGSPGVNTEAFF	TGCGCCAGCAGCGGGTCCCCAGGAGTAAACACTGAAGCTTTCTTT
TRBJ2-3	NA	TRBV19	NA	CASSGGLRGDTQYF	TGTGCCAGTAGCGGGGGCCTTAGGGGAGATACGCAGTATTTT
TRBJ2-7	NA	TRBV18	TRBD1	CASSKLQGVGSSYEQYF	TGTGCCAGCTCAAAACTACAGGGGGTAGGATCCTCCTACGAGCAGTACTTC
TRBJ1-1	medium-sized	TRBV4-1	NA	CASGTARGYTEAFF	TGCGCCAGCGGGACCGCCCGGGGGTACACTGAAGCTTTCTTT
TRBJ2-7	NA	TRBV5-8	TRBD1	CASSIDRADEQYF	TGTGCCAGCAGCATAGACAGGGCTGACGAGCAGTACTTC
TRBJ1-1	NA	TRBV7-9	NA	CASSLLHTEAFF	TGTGCCAGCAGCTTACTGCACACTGAAGCTTTCTTT
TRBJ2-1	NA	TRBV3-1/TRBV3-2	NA	CASSKADGNEQFF	TGTGCCAGCTCCAAAGCGGACGGCAATGAGCAGTTCTTC
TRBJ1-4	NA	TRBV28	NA	CASSLGRASYEKLFF	TGTGCCAGCAGTTTAGGCAGGGCATCTTATGAAAAACTGTTTTTT
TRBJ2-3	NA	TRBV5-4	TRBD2	CASTPIGGGLTDTQYF	TGTGCCAGCACCCCTATCGGCGGGGGACTCACAGATACGCAGTATTTT
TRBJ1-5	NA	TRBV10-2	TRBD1	CASSETGGVGQPQHF	TGTGCCAGCAGTGAGACAGGGGGCGTAGGCCAGCCCCAGCATTTT
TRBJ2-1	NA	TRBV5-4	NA	CATGRASYNEQFF	TGTGCCACCGGAAGGGCCTCCTACAATGAGCAGTTCTTC
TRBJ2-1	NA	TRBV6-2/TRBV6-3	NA	CASSSYSGGEQFF	TGTGCCAGCAGTTCTTACTCAGGTGGTGAGCAGTTCTTC
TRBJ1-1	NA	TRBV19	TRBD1	CASSISTGRTEAFF	TGTGCCAGTAGTATATCGACAGGGCGAACTGAAGCTTTCTTT
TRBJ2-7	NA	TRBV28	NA	CASRLPGPTEQYF	TGTGCCAGCAGACTTCCGGGGCCAACTGAGCAGTACTTC
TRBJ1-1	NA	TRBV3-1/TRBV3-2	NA	CASSQETGGGPEAFF	TGTGCCAGCAGCCAAGAAACCGGGGGGGGCCCTGAAGCTTTCTTT
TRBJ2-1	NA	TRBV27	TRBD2	CASSFSYSGGAGEQFF	TGTGCCAGCAGTTTCTCCTATAGCGGGGGGGCGGGTGAGCAGTTCTTC
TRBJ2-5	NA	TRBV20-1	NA	CSASAPGVGGLRAQYF	TGCAGTGCTAGTGCTCCAGGGGTTGGAGGGTTGAGGGCCCAGTACTTC
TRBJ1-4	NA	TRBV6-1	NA	CASSEPATNEKLFF	TGTGCCAGCAGTGAACCCGCAACTAATGAAAAACTGTTTTTT
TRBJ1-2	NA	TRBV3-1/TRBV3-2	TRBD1	CASSQGQGKGYGYTF	TGTGCCAGCAGCCAAGGACAGGGGAAGGGCTATGGCTACACCTTC
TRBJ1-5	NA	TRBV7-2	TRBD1	CASSFLTGAQPQHF	TGTGCCAGCAGCTTCCTGACAGGGGCTCAGCCCCAGCATTTT
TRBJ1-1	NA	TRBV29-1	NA	CSVVHTNTEAFF	TGCAGCGTCGTGCACACGAACACTGAAGCTTTCTTT
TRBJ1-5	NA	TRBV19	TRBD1	CASSRDRNQPQHF	TGTGCCAGTAGTAGGGACAGGAATCAGCCCCAGCATTTT
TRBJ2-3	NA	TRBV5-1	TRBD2	CASSFGTSGEDTQYF	TGCGCCAGCAGCTTCGGGACTAGCGGGGAAGATACGCAGTATTTT
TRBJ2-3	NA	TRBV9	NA	CASSVGGDTQYF	TGTGCCAGCAGCGTAGGTGGAGATACGCAGTATTTT
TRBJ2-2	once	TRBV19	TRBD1	CASSPRTGEWGGELFF	TGTGCCAGTAGTCCTCGGACAGGGGAATGGGGCGGGGAGCTGTTTTTT
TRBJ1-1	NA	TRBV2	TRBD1	CASSVDVGQGEHGAFF	TGTGCCAGCAGTGTCGACGTAGGACAGGGGGAGCATGGAGCTTTCTTT
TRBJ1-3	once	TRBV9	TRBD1	CASSPGTGRVDTIYF	TGTGCCAGCAGTCCCGGGACAGGGAGGGTTGACACCATATATTTT
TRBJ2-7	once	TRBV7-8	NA	CASSLTGGEQYF	TGTGCCAGCAGCCTAACTGGTGGGGAGCAGTACTTC
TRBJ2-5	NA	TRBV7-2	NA	CASSLGVAPIQETQYF	TGTGCCAGCAGCTTAGGAGTAGCGCCAATACAAGAGACCCAGTACTTC
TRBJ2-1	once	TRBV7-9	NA	CASSSPEAGRYNEQFF	TGTGCCAGCAGCTCGCCGGAGGCGGGGCGGTACAATGAGCAGTTCTTC
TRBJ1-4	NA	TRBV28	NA	CASSLRGTNEKLFF	TGTGCCAGCAGTTTAAGGGGGACTAATGAAAAACTGTTTTTT
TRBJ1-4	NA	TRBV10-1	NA	CASTGLTNEKLFF	TGCGCCAGCACGGGCCTCACTAATGAAAAACTGTTTTTT
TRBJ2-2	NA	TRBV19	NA	CASSMWEETGELFF	TGTGCCAGTAGTATGTGGGAGGAGACCGGGGAGCTGTTTTTT
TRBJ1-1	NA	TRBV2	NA	CASRNRGGNTEAFF	TGTGCCAGCAGGAACCGGGGGGGGAACACTGAAGCTTTCTTT
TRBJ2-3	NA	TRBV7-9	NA	CASSPRAGRVLTDTQYF	TGTGCCAGCAGCCCTCGAGCAGGAAGGGTGTTAACAGATACGCAGTATTTT
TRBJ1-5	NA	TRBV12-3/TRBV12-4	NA	CASSLGLDQPQHF	TGTGCCAGCAGCTTAGGGCTGGATCAGCCCCAGCATTTT
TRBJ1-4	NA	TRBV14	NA	CASSRAANEKLFF	TGTGCCAGCAGCCGGGCGGCTAATGAAAAACTGTTTTTT
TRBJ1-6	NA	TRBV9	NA	CASSVRGQTNSPLHF	TGTGCCAGCAGCGTTCGGGGACAAACCAATTCACCCCTCCACTTT
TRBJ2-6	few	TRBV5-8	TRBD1	CASSLRQGLRANVLTF	TGTGCCAGCAGCTTGAGACAGGGGCTGAGGGCCAACGTCCTGACTTTC
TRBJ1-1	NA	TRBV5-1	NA	CASSGETHRAFF	TGCGCCAGCAGCGGGGAGACACATAGGGCTTTCTTT
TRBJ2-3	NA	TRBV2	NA	CASSEMASTDTQYF	TGTGCCAGCAGTGAAATGGCAAGCACAGATACGCAGTATTTT